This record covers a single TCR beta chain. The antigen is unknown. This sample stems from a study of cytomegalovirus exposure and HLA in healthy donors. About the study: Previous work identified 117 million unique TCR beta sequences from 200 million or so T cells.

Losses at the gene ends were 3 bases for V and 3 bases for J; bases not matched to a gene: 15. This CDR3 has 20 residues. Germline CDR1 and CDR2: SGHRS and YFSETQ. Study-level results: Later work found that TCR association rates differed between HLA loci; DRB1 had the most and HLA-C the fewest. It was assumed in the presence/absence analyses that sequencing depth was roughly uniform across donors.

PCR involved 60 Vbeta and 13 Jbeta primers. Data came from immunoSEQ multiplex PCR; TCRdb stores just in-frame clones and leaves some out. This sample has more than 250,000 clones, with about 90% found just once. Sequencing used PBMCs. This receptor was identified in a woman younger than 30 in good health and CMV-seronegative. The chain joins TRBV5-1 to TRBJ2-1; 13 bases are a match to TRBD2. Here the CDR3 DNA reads TGCGCCAGCAGCTCCCAACCGGGACTAGCGGGGCCAACCGACTACAATGAGCAGTTCTTC. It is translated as CASSSQPGLAGPTDYNEQFF. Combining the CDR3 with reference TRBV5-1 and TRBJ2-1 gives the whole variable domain KAGVTQTPRYLIKTRGQQVTLSCSPISGHRSVSWYQQTPGQGLQFLFEYFSETQRNKGNFPGRFSGRQFSNSRSEMNVSTLELGDSALYLCASSSQPGLAGPTDYNEQFFGPGTRLTVL.